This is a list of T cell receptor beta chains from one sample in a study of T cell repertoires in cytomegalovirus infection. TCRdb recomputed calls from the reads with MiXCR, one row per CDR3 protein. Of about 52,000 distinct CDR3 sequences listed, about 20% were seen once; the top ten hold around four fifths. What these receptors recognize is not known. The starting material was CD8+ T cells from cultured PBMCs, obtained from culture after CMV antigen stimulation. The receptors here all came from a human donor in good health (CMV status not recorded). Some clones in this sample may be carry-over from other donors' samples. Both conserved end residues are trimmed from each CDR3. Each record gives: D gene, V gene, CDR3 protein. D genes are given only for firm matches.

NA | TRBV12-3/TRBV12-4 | ASSWGVDEQF
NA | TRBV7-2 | ASSLGQSSYNSPLH
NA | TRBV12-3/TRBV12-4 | ASSGLLERNTEAF
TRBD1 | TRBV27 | ASSLFDRGTNTGELF
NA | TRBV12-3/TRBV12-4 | ASSWGGEQY
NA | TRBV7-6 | ASSPGQYEQY
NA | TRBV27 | ATGGSIADGYT
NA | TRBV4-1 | ASSQEELTAYGYT
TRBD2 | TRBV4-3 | ASSQETSGVFTDTQY
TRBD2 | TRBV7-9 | ASSTRLAGSGEQF
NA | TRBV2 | ASSRVESPNEKLF
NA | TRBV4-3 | ASSQDPGSTDTQY
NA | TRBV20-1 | SARDPGTSGNSNYGYT
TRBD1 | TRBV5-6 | ASSFGQGAHNEQF
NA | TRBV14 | ASSQGVYNEKLF
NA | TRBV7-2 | ASSLGFTGELF
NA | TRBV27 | ASSLSAGSYNEQF
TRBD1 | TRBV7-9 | ASSSSGGDGYT
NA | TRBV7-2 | ASSFRQGSPYEQY
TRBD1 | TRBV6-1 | ASSRNLYPSTGELEAF
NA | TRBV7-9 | ASSLKGPQRETQY
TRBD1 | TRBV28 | ASSYGTGLPVNSPLH
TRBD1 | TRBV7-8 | ASSLTETGLTEAF
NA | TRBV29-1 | SVEGGSTDTQY
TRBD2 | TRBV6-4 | ASSAGTSGDNEQF
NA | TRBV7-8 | ASSSTGGADYEQY
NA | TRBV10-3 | AISELTDTQY
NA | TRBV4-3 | ASSRDIQGGEDTQY
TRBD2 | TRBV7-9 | ASSLAGGEETQY
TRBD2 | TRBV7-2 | ASSSRTSPGDEQY
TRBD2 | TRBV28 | ASSRTSGGGTSTDTQY
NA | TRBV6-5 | ASSPFQSVDEQF
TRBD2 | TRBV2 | ASSPTSGGHVTGELF
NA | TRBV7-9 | ASSSPNTDTQY
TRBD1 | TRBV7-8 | ASSSRRDRGYEQY
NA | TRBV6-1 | ASRDSLAF
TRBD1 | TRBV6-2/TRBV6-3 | ASFFTGGSYNEQF
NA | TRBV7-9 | ASVTGGSRDTQY
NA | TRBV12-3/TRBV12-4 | ASSPEQTGELF
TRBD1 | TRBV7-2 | ASSSGQDFNYGYT
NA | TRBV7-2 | ASTPPGVVGNQPQH
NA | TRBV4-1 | ASSQDLRLDYGYT
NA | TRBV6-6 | ASSYEASGANVLT
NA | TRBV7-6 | ASSLEAGSNQPQH
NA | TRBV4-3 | ASSQEFSGRKFYGYT
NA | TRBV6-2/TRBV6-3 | ASSYSTVGTDEAF
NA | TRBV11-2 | ASSLDASGSMNTEAF
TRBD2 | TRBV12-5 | ASGKSGGETQY
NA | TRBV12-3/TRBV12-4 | ASTHPIAKNIQY
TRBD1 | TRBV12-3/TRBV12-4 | ASSHGTGLQETQY
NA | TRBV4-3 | ASSQERTASYNEQF